The T cell receptor (beta chain) under discussion was sequenced for a study of graft-versus-host responses after intestinal transplantation. Whole-study context: Each of the recipients got a multivisceral, liver-intestinal, or isolated intestinal transplant.

In regard to this clone: Its specificity is not known.

Profiled with immunoSEQ multiplex PCR; TCRdb holds only in-frame clones, not every one. The sample carries around 45,000 clones, around nine tenths recorded once. Broader study findings: Within allografts, high graft-versus-host to host-versus-graft clonal ratios were seen among patients with graft-donor T cell macrochimerism. Among circulating GvH clones, peak levels were associated with early post-transplant declines in HvG clones. Recipient bone marrow held GvH clones, some seen earlier in ileum or blood.

This receptor was obtained from a human donor who was the organ donor for an intestinal transplant. This sample comprised unstimulated CD4+ T cells sorted from spleen or lymph node cells, obtained before transplant.

This CDR3 reads CASSVGTSGYNEQFF. The CDR3 coding sequence is TGTGCCAGCAGCGTAGGGACTAGCGGCTACAATGAGCAGTTCTTC. The chain carries TRBV9 and TRBJ2-1, with TRBD2 matching over 10 bases. The trim removed 0 bases at V and 3 bases at J, leaving 0 bases unmatched. Germline V CDR1 and CDR2: SGDLS, YYNGEE. The CDR3 covers 15 residues.